This passage covers 8 T cell receptor beta chains from one sample sequenced in a study of T cell repertoires in cytomegalovirus infection. TCRdb re-called the reads with MiXCR, one entry per CDR3 protein. The sample has about 100,000 distinct CDR3 sequences; 23% are singletons. What was sequenced was CD8+ T cells from PBMCs. The source of these receptors is a human donor in good health (CMV status not recorded). Some clones in this sample may be carry-over from other donors' samples.

The sample holds many counts of this clonotype. The chain has TRBV7-2 and TRBJ2-7, with 11 bases lining up with TRBD2. V lost 6 bases and J lost 3; bases outside the gene matches: 7. The CDR3 runs 15 residues. Germline V CDR1 and CDR2: SGHTA, FQGNSA. The chain's CDR3 is CASSSTSGSVYEQYF. Written as DNA, the CDR3 is TGTGCCAGCAGTTCCACTAGCGGGAGTGTCTACGAGCAGTACTTC.

This clonotype was recorded at least ten times. The CDR3 loop is CSSHEGGIGNTEAFF. CDR3 DNA: TGCAGCTCCCACGAGGGGGGGATCGGGAACACTGAAGCTTTCTTT. The genes are TRBV20-1 and TRBJ1-1; a weak D match, TRBD1 (6 bases). Germline lookup yields CDR1 DFQATT and CDR2 SNEGSKA (reference sequence). This CDR3 contains 15 residues.

This clonotype was seen a handful of times. V usage is TRBV12-3 or TRBV12-4 and J usage is TRBJ2-1; TRBD2 aligns across 10 bases. V shed 5 bases, J shed 3 bases, and the junction held 10 bases outside the gene matches. This CDR3 has 17 residues. CDR3 loop: CASSGPLSSGSYNEQFF. CDR3 bases: TGTGCCAGCAGTGGTCCCCTTTCTAGCGGGAGCTACAATGAGCAGTTCTTC.

A remark on this clonotype: Being one base from a much bigger clone, this may be a read error. The conserved final phenylalanine or tryptophan is absent from the CDR3, which likely points to a read error. The chain uses TRBV20-1 and TRBJ2-1; TRBD2 agrees at 8 bases. This CDR3 comprises 13 residues. Germline V CDR1 and CDR2: DFQATT, SNEGSKA (reference sequence). Trimming removed 5 bases from V and 9 bases from J; junction bases left unmatched: 9. The CDR3 loop is CSADRTSSSEQFS. The DNA for the CDR3 is TGCAGTGCTGACCGGACTAGCTCTAGTGAGCAGTTCTCC.

The J gene is TRBJ1-1, the V gene TRBV6-6; D uncertain. V lost 4 bases and J lost 3, with 12 bases in between. The CDR3 consists of 14 residues. In germline, CDR1 is MNHNY, CDR2 SVGAGI (reference sequence). CDR3 in amino acids: CASSSHSPDTEAFF. The CDR3 DNA reads as TGTGCCAGCAGTTCCCACTCTCCAGACACTGAAGCTTTCTTT.

The chain couples TRBV27 to TRBJ2-1, with D possibly matching TRBD1 (6 bases). Trimming took off 7 bases at V and 0 bases at J, with 13 bases between the two ends. CDR3 size: 15 residues. Germline V CDR1 and CDR2: MNHEY, SMNVEV (reference sequence). In DNA, the CDR3 is TGTGCCAGCACTGGGAGACAGGTCTCCTACAATGAGCAGTTCTTC. Residues: CASTGRQVSYNEQFF.

The chain joins TRBV7-6 to TRBJ2-7, with 7 bases matching TRBD1. Germline CDR1 and CDR2: SGHVS and FNYEAQ. The CDR3 extends over 16 amino acids. J gave up 0 bases and V 5 bases, and 10 bases lay outside the gene matches. The CDR3 DNA follows: TGTGCCAGCAGCCCCAGCCCGGGACAGAGCTCCTACGAGCAGTACGTC. This codes for CASSPSPGQSSYEQYV.

The chain recombines TRBV11-2 with TRBJ2-7, with 12 bases lining up with TRBD1. This CDR3 comprises 14 residues. The junction had 6 bases not matched to a gene; V was cut back by 7 bases and J by 5 bases. The germline V gene encodes CDR1 SGHAT and CDR2 FQNNGV. CDR3 loop: CASTLGQGANEQYF. Here the CDR3 DNA reads TGTGCCAGCACCTTGGGACAGGGGGCCAACGAGCAGTACTTC.